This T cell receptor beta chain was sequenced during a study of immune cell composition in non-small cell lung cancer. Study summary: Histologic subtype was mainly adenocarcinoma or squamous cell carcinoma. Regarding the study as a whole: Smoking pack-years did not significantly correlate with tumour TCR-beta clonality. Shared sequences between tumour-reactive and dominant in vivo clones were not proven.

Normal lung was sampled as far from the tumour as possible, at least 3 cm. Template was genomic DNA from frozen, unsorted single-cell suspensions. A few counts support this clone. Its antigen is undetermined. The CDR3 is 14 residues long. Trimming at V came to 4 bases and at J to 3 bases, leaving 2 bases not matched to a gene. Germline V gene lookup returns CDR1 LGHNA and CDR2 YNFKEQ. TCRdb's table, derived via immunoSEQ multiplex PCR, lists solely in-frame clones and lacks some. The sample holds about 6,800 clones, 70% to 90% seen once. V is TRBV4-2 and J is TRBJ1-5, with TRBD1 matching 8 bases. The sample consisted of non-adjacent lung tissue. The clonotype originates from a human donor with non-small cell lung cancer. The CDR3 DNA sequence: TGTGCCAGCAGCCGACAGGGGAACAATCAGCCCCAGCATTTT. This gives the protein CASSRQGNNQPQHF.